The sequence of this TCR beta chain was determined in a study of PD-1 blockade in classical Hodgkin lymphoma (dated by TCRdb to the early 2020s). Notes on the research overall: Nivolumab dosing was 3 mg/kg intravenously every 2 weeks, continuing until either disease progression or unacceptable toxicity. The study used TCR beta sequencing and CyTOF to define a peripheral blood immune signature of response to PD-1 blockade in classical Hodgkin lymphoma.

Points on this clone: The target of this receptor is not known. No base-level quality is on record; no much larger clone is a single base apart.

The sample's time point, from its label and the paper: cycle 1 day 1 (C1D1), immediately before nivolumab initiation. Every trial patient had relapsed following autologous stem cell transplantation, and prior brentuximab vedotin exposure was what differed among cohorts A, B and C. The trial cohort was composed of some 57 patients with relapsed/refractory classical Hodgkin lymphoma, for whom complete response, partial response or progressive disease was recorded as best overall response. In the multi-cohort phase II CheckMate 205 trial, trial patients received single-agent nivolumab. An independent review committee assessed best overall response by applying the 2007 International Working Group response criteria. Trial PBMCs were obtained immediately prior to nivolumab initiation (C1D1) and on therapy at cycle 2 day 1 and cycle 4 day 1. Peripheral blood was collected in 8 mL Vacutainer Cell Preparation Tubes, from which PBMCs were isolated by centrifugation and then cryopreserved.

What the research found in general, with its limitations: Patients starting nivolumab less than 1 year after ASCT had lower diversity and were excluded from later analyses to avoid confounding by immune reconstitution. By C4D1, a significant rise was seen in CD4+ TCR diversity but not in CD8+ TCR diversity (p=0.0027 vs p=0.16), and the rise was most apparent among complete responders (p=0.02). Baseline TCR diversity was reported as lower in newly diagnosed patients than in healthy donors, and lower still in relapsed/refractory patients. Baseline diversity similar to that of newly diagnosed patients was observed in trial patients achieving complete response, whereas significantly lower diversity was observed in partial responders and progressors. The study covered only a single clinical trial cohort, and the causes of the repertoire differences, possibly disease activity or prior therapy, were still not defined.

The Qiagen DNeasy kit was used to extract genomic DNA from unsorted PBMCs and from the negatively selected CD4+ and CD8+ fractions. Using primers that anneal to V and J segments, immunoSEQ multiplex PCR amplified the TCR beta CDR3 regions. A synthetic immune receptor repertoire was used to minimize amplification bias, and any residual bias was removed computationally once sequencing was done. The authors' pipeline ran thus. Custom Python scripts were used to quantify repertoire diversity as the Shannon entropy index. Unsorted, CD4+ and CD8+ repertoires were analyzed separately, except in combined analyses where CD4+ and CD8+ sequences were merged in silico. Clonal expansion was defined as at least a 2-fold frequency increase after treatment relative to C1D1, with a pseudocount of 0.5 for undetected baseline clones. Clones with 0 or 1 copy at C1D1 were defined as singleton clones, while clones with 2 or more copies were defined as non-singleton clones. Clones expanded in unsorted samples were annotated as CD4+, CD8+ or unknown by matching protein sequences in sorted samples from the same patient. Wilcoxon tests on paired samples were used to test diversity changes from C1D1 to C4D1. Not all clones reach the TCRdb copy of this immuneACCESS table, which keeps in-frame sequences only. Checked studies attribute under half of the gap to unresolved V genes and leave the rest unexplained. That table furnishes V, J and clone size, whereas the DNA furnished D and trimming. This sample comprises about 7,000 clones, 84% of them detected only once. The ten most abundant clones make up about 35% of the sample.

The V end loses 0 bases and the J end loses 2 bases, and a stretch of 11 bases separates them. The germline V gene provides CDR1 SNHLY and CDR2 FYNNEI. The CDR3 has 16 amino acids, counting the end cysteine and phenylalanine. The CDR3 DNA has 48 bases and is translated from base 1. This sequence originates from a human donor with classical Hodgkin lymphoma. The chain uses TRBV2 and TRBJ1-5; the D gene cannot be named for sure. The specimen was peripheral blood mononuclear cells (PBMCs), collected at baseline. This receptor has the CDR3 CASSEAGWGGNQPQHF. The nucleotide sequence reads TGTGCCAGCAGTGAAGCCGGGTGGGGAGGCAATCAGCCCCAGCATTTT.